Following are 3 T cell receptor beta chains from one sample sequenced in a study of cytomegalovirus exposure and HLA in healthy donors. A multiplex PCR was run with 60 Vbeta primers and 13 Jbeta primers. Produced via immunoSEQ multiplex PCR; TCRdb's table is partial and in-frame only. The sample records nearly 110,000 clones, roughly four fifths being singletons. Sequenced input: PBMCs. These receptors were taken from a man younger than 35 in good health and CMV-seronegative.

The chain employs TRBV19 and TRBJ2-7, with TRBD1 matching 8 bases. V lost 6 bases, J lost 1 base, and 2 bases stayed unmatched. The V gene's germline CDR1 is LNHDA and CDR2 SQIVND (reference sequence). There are 13 residues in the CDR3. The CDR3 nucleotides are TGTGCCAGTAGGGGGACAGGATCCTACGAGCAGTACTTC. It specifies CASRGTGSYEQYF.

The chain employs TRBV2 and TRBJ2-7; TRBD2 matches 11 bases. Germline CDR1 reads SNHLY; CDR2 reads FYNNEI. The V gene end was trimmed by 6 bases and the J gene end by 2 bases; junction bases not matched to a gene: 6. The CDR3 contains 15 residues. The CDR3 nucleotides read TGTGCCAGCAGGGAACTAGCGGGGGCGACCTACGAGCAGTACTTC. Amino acids: CASRELAGATYEQYF.

The CDR3 DNA reads TGTGCTAGTGGTTACTCAGGGGATTGGGGAGAGACCCAGTACTTC. Translating it yields CASGYSGDWGETQYF. The rearrangement joins TRBV12-5 to TRBJ2-5, with D possibly matching TRBD1 (6 bases). The V gene lost 4 bases and the J gene lost 4 bases, with 16 bases spanning the gap. CDR3 size: 15 residues. The germline V gene encodes CDR1 LGHNT and CDR2 FRNRAP.